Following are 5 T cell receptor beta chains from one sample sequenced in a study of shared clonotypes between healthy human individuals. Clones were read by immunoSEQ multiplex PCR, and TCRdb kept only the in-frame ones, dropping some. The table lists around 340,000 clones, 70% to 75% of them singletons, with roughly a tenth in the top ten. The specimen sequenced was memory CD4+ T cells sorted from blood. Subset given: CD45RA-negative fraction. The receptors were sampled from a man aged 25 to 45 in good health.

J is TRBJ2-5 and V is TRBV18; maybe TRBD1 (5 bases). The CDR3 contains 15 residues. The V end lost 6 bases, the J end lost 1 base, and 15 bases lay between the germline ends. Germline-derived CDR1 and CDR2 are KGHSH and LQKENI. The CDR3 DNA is TGTGCCAGCTCTACTGGACAATGGGGCCAAGAGACCCAGTACTTC. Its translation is CASSTGQWGQETQYF.

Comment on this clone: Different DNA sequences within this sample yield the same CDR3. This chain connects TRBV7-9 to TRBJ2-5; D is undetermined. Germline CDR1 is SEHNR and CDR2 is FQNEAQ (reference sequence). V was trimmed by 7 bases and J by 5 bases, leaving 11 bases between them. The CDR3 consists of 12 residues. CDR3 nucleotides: TGTGCCAGCAATTTAAATAGCGAGACCCAGTACTTC. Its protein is CASNLNSETQYF.

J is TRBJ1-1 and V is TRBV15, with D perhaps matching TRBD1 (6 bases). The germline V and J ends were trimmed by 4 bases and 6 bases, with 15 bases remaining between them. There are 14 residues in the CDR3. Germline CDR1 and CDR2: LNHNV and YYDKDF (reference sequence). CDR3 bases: TGTGCCACCAGCACCGGCTGGGGGGGGCCTGAAGCTTTCTTT. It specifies CATSTGWGGPEAFF.

CDR3 coding DNA: TGTGCCAGCGCAGCTGAGCACAAAAACATTCAGTACTTC. Its translation: CASAAEHKNIQYF. J is TRBJ2-4 and V is TRBV7-2; no clear D. There are 13 residues in the CDR3. V was shortened by 8 bases and J by 3 bases, with 11 bases between the two germline ends. Per the germline V gene, CDR1 is SGHTA and CDR2 is FQGNSA.

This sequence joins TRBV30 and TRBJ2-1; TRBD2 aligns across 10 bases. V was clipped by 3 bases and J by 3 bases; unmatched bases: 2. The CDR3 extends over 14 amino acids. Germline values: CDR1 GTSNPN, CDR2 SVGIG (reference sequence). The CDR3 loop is CAWRGTSDYNEQFF. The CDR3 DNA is TGTGCCTGGAGGGGGACTAGCGACTACAATGAGCAGTTCTTC.